The clone carrying this TCR beta chain has just a few counts. The data belong to a study of T-cell reconstitution after alpha-beta-depleted transplantation in children. TCRbeta library preparation incorporated unique molecular identifiers. TCRdb called the PCR reads again in MiXCR, with one record for every CDR3 protein. The sample contains approximately 510,000 distinct CDR3 sequences, about 18% of which appear only once. Germline values: CDR1 DFQATT, CDR2 SNEGSKA (reference sequence). V was cut by 6 bases and J by 8 bases, with 19 bases left in between. This CDR3 is built from 13 residues. This chain joins TRBV20-1 and TRBJ1-2; D remains ambiguous. The sequences come from PBMCs from the stem cell graft donor, collected from the stem cell graft. This receptor was identified in a human donor who donated a stem cell graft to a child with acute lymphoblastic leukemia. The CDR3 DNA follows: TGCAGTGCCTGGCCGGGGAGGGCGGGCGGCTACACCTTC. It translates to CSAWPGRAGGYTF.